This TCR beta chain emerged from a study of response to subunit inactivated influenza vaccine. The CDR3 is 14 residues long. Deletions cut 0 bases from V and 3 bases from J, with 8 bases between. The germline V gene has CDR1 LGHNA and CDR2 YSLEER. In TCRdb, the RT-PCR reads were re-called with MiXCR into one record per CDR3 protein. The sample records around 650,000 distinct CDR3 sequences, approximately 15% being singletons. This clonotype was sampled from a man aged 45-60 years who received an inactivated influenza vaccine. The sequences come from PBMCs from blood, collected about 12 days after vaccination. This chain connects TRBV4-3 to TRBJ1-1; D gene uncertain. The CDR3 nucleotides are TGCGCCAGCAGCCAAGAGGACGGACACACTGAAGCTTTCTTT. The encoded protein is CASSQEDGHTEAFF.